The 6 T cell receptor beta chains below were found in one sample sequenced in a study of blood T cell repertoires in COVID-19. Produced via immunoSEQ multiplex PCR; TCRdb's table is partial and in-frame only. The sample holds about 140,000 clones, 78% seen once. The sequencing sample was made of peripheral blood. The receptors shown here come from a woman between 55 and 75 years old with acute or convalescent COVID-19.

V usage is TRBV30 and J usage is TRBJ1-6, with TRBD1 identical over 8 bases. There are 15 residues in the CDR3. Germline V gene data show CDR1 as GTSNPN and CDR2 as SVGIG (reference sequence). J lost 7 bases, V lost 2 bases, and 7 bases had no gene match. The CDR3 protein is CAWSRGQGLNSPLHF. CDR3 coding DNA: TGTGCCTGGAGTCGTGGACAGGGTCTAAATTCACCCCTCCACTTT. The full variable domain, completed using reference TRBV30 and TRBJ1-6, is SQTIHQWPATLVQPVGSPLSLECTVEGTSNPNLYWYRQAAGRGLQLLFYSVGIGQISSEVPQNLSASRPQDRQFILSSKKLLLSDSGFYLCAWSRGQGLNSPLHFGNGTRLTVT.

CDR3 loop: CASRKTGIVPEAFF. The CDR3 nucleotides read TGTGCCAGCAGGAAAACAGGGATAGTCCCTGAAGCTTTCTTT. The rearrangement joins TRBV11-1 to TRBJ1-1, with D possibly matching TRBD1 (6 bases). Looked up from germline, CDR1 is SGHAT and CDR2 is FQDESV (reference sequence). Trimming removed 6 bases at V and 6 bases at J, with 17 bases between. CDR3 length equals 14 residues.

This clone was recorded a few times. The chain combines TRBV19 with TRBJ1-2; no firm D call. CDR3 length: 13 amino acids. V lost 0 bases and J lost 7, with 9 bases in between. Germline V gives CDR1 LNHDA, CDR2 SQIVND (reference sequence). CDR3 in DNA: TGTGCCAGTAGTATAGATAAAACAGTTGGCTACACCTTC. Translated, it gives CASSIDKTVGYTF.

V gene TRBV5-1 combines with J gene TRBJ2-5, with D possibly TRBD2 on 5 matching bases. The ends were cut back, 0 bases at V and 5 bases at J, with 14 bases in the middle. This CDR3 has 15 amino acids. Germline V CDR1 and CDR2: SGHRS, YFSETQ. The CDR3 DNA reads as TGCGCCAGCAGCTTGGCCCTTAGTCCGGGGGAGACCCAGTACTTC. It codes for CASSLALSPGETQYF.

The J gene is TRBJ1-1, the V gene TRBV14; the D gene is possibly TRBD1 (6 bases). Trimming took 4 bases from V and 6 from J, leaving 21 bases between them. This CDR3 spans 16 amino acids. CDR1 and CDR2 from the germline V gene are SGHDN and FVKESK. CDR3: CASSPRYQQGSAEAFF. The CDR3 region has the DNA TGTGCCAGCAGCCCAAGATATCAACAGGGTTCCGCTGAAGCTTTCTTT.

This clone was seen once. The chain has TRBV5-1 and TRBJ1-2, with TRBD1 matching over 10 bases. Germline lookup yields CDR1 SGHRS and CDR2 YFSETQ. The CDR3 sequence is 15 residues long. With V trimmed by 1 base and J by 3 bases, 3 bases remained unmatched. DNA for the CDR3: TGCGCCAGCAGCTTGATCGGGACAGGGGACTATGGCTACACCTTC. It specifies CASSLIGTGDYGYTF.